The 17 T cell receptor beta chains below all came from one sample that was sequenced in a study of blood T cell repertoires in COVID-19. The protocol was immunoSEQ multiplex PCR, while the TCRdb copy is restricted to in-frame clones and leaves out a portion. The sample has roughly 140,000 clones, roughly 89% seen once. Material for sequencing was peripheral blood. The receptors originated from a middle-aged woman with acute or convalescent COVID-19.

The chain employs TRBV5-1 and TRBJ2-7; no clear D. The CDR3 has 13 amino acids. Trimming pared 0 bases from V and 7 bases from J, leaving 11 bases between. Germline V gene lookup returns CDR1 SGHRS and CDR2 YFSETQ. CDR3 in amino acids: CASSLVSGFEQYF. The CDR3 nucleotides are TGCGCCAGCAGCTTGGTCTCGGGTTTTGAGCAGTACTTC.

The chain couples TRBV28 to TRBJ1-5; 7 nucleotides agree with TRBD1. V shed 10 bases and J 8 bases; nucleotides not matched to a gene: 11. The CDR3 contains 13 residues. Germline assignment: CDR1 MDHEN and CDR2 SYDVKM. The CDR3 DNA follows: TGTGCCACCCTCGAGGGGGCGCGAAAGCCCCAGCATTTT. It yields the protein CATLEGARKPQHF.

The rearrangement uses TRBV19 and TRBJ1-5, with 7 bases fitting TRBD1. The CDR3 spans 14 residues. V dropped 3 bases and J dropped 7; count of bases not matched to a gene: 6. Germline V gene sequence: CDR1 LNHDA, CDR2 SQIVND (reference sequence). CDR3: CASSIQGGRQPQHF. DNA of the CDR3: TGTGCCAGTAGTATTCAGGGGGGAAGGCAGCCCCAGCATTTT.

The V gene is TRBV9, the J gene TRBJ1-1; 10 positions match TRBD1. Germline V CDR1 and CDR2: SGDLS, YYNGEE. CDR3 length: 15 residues. The V segment lost 5 bases and the J segment 0 bases; nucleotides outside the gene matches: 4. The CDR3 bases are TGTGCCAGCAGTGCGACAGGGGGCATGAACACTGAAGCTTTCTTT. It yields the protein CASSATGGMNTEAFF.

This sequence joins TRBV7-9 and TRBJ2-2; TRBD1 is a possible D gene (5 bases). Germline lookup yields CDR1 SEHNR and CDR2 FQNEAQ (reference sequence). This CDR3 has 15 residues. The CDR3 DNA sequence: TGTGGGGCCATCGCGTCAGGGCTTGACACCGGGGAGCTGTTTTTT. As protein: CGAIASGLDTGELFF.

The chain couples TRBV9 to TRBJ1-3; a weak D match, TRBD1 (6 bases). The V end was cut by 0 bases, the J end by 5 bases, with 18 bases between. The CDR3 extends over 17 amino acids. Per germline, CDR1 SGDLS and CDR2 YYNGEE. CDR3 residues: CASSVGYGPDRRNTIYF. The CDR3 DNA reads TGTGCCAGCAGCGTAGGATATGGACCGGACAGAAGAAACACCATATATTTT.

The chain uses TRBV9 and TRBJ1-1; maybe TRBD1 (5 bases). Trimming left V 4 bases short and J 4 bases short, with 14 bases between. Germline CDR1 reads SGDLS; CDR2 reads YYNGEE. The CDR3 length is 14 residues. CDR3 in amino acids: CASSPRDGGTEAFF. In DNA, the CDR3 is TGTGCCAGCAGCCCGCGGGATGGGGGCACTGAAGCTTTCTTT.

The chain couples TRBV9 to TRBJ2-7; the match to TRBD2 covers 9 bases. Germline V CDR1 and CDR2: SGDLS, YYNGEE. There are 14 residues in the CDR3. V shed 4 bases and J 3 bases; nucleotides not matched to a gene: 5. CDR3: CASSPRAGGYEQYF. The DNA of the CDR3 is TGTGCCAGCAGCCCTAGAGCGGGGGGCTACGAGCAGTACTTC.

The V call is TRBV4-3, the J call TRBJ1-4; D unclear. Germline V lookup: CDR1 LGHNA, CDR2 YSLEER. The CDR3 has 16 amino acids. Trimming cost V 2 bases and J 8 bases, with 18 bases left between them. CDR3 sequence (DNA): TGCGCCAGCAGCCAACGGGAAGAGGGCTCGGAAGAAAAACTGTTTTTT. Translating it yields CASSQREEGSEEKLFF.

This chain links TRBV5-5 with TRBJ1-2; D possibly corresponds to TRBD1 (6 bases). V was trimmed by 5 bases and J by 4 bases, leaving 15 bases between them. Germline CDR1 is SGHKS and CDR2 is YYEKEE (reference sequence). This CDR3 has 14 residues. The CDR3: CASSSGTILYGYTF. In DNA form, the CDR3 reads TGTGCCAGCAGTTCCGGGACAATTCTCTATGGCTACACCTTC. Using reference TRBV5-5 and TRBJ1-2 for the parts outside the CDR3, the full variable domain is DAGVTQSPTHLIKTRGQQVTLRCSPISGHKSVSWYQQVLGQGPQFIFQYYEKEERGRGNFPDRFSARQFPNYSSELNVNALLLGDSALYLCASSSGTILYGYTFGSGTRLTVV.

The chain joins TRBV9 to TRBJ2-7; 10 bases fit TRBD2. Germline values: CDR1 SGDLS, CDR2 YYNGEE. J gave up 4 bases and V 1 base, and 2 bases lay outside the gene matches. The CDR3 extends over 14 amino acids. The CDR3: CASSVTSGAYEQYF. DNA of the CDR3: TGTGCCAGCAGCGTAACTAGCGGGGCTTACGAGCAGTACTTC.

The chain carries TRBV3-1 (or the pseudogene TRBV3-2) and TRBJ1-1, with D tentatively TRBD1 (6 bases). Looked up from germline, CDR1 is LGHDT and CDR2 is YNNKEL (reference sequence). V lost 4 bases, J lost 1 base, and 13 bases lay in between. The CDR3 spans 15 residues. This CDR3 is CASSPRGAGNTEAFF. The CDR3 DNA is TGTGCCAGCAGCCCTCGGGGGGCGGGGAACACTGAAGCTTTCTTT.

The chain has TRBV5-1 and TRBJ1-2; D gene unclear. Between the trimmed V and J ends, which lost 0 bases and 4 bases, there was a span of 13 bases. The CDR3 totals 15 residues. CDR1 and CDR2 (germline): SGHRS, YFSETQ. The CDR3 DNA is TGCGCCAGCAGCTTGGGTCTCAAACAGACCTATGGCTACACCTTC. Protein product: CASSLGLKQTYGYTF.

J is TRBJ1-2 and V is TRBV2; D gene unclear. With 4 bases removed from V and 4 bases from J, the gap between germline ends came to 10 bases. From germline, CDR1 is SNHLY and CDR2 FYNNEI. The CDR3 length is 13 residues. CDR3 sequence: CASSGHDIYGYTF. The CDR3 nucleotides are TGTGCCAGCAGTGGGCATGATATCTATGGCTACACCTTC.

This clone was counted a single time. The chain has TRBV24-1 and TRBJ1-2, with 7 bases lining up with TRBD1. V was clipped by 8 bases and J by 5 bases; unmatched bases: 7. The germline V gene has CDR1 KGHDR and CDR2 SFDVKD. CDR3 size: 13 residues. Here the CDR3 reads CATKGALDYGYTF. The CDR3 DNA reads TGTGCCACCAAGGGGGCGTTGGATTATGGCTACACCTTC.

This clone turned up a few times. An end of the junction differs from the germline gene, which may be a read error. V and J are TRBV7-7 and TRBJ2-5, with D possibly matching TRBD1 (7 bases). Germline assignment: CDR1 SSHAT and CDR2 FNYEAQ (reference sequence). The CDR3 sequence is 15 residues long. The chain's CDR3 is CASSSGVGQRKTQYF. The CDR3 coding sequence is TGTGCTAGCAGCTCGGGAGTGGGACAGCGAAAGACCCAGTACTTC.

This clone was recorded only once. The chain combines TRBV16 with TRBJ1-2; D is perhaps TRBD1 (5 bases). This CDR3 is 14 amino acids long. The germline V gene has CDR1 KGHSY and CDR2 FQNENV. V lost 0 bases to trimming and J lost 6 bases, with 11 bases between them. CDR3 region: CASSQSNRRDGYTF. The CDR3 DNA follows: TGTGCCAGCAGCCAATCGAACAGGAGAGATGGCTACACCTTC. Full variable domain (missing parts from reference TRBV16 and TRBJ1-2): GEEVAQTPKHLVRGEGQKAKLYCAPIKGHSYVFWYQQVLKNEFKFLISFQNENVFDETGMPKERFSAKCLPNSPCSLEIQATKLEDSAVYFCASSQSNRRDGYTFGSGTRLTVV.